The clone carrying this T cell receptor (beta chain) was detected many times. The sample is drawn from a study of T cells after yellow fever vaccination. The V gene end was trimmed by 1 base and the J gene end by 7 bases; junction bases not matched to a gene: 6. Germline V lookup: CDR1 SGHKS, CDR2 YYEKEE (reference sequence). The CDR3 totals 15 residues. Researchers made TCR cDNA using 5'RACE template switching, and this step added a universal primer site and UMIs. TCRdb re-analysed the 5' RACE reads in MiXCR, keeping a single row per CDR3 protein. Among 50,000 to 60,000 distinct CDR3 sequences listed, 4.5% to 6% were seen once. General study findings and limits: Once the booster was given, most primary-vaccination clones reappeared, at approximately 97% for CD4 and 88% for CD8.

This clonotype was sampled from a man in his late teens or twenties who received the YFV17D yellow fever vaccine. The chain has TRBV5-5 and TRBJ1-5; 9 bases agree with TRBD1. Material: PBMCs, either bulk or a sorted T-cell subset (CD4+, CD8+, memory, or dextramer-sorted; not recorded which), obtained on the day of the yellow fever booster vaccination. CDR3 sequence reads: CASSLSTGGWQPQHF. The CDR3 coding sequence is TGTGCCAGCAGCTTGTCAACAGGGGGCTGGCAGCCCCAGCATTTT. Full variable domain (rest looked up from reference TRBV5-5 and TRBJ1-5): DAGVTQSPTHLIKTRGQQVTLRCSPISGHKSVSWYQQVLGQGPQFIFQYYEKEERGRGNFPDRFSARQFPNYSSELNVNALLLGDSALYLCASSLSTGGWQPQHFGDGTRLSIL.